One T cell receptor beta chain is described in this entry. Its recognized antigen is unknown. Base quality data are lacking; no much larger clone is found one base away. A history of other malignancies or of prior chemotherapy or radiotherapy was absent in all patients, and node-negative disease was shown on CT and PET/CT in all patients. At each of two time points, 5.5 to 7 milliliters of peripheral venous blood were collected in EDTA tubes. PBMCs were isolated by Ficoll-Paque Plus density-gradient centrifugation. Immediately after collection, samples were stored at -80 degrees C until analysis. Two rounds of multiplex PCR were performed to amplify the TCR beta CDR3 region from genomic DNA. The first PCR round used primers specific to each TRBV and TRBJ gene, and the primer sequences were filed in Chinese patent CN105087789A. Universal primers were used in the second round of PCR. The Roche High Pure PCR Template Preparation Kit was used to extract genomic DNA from the frozen PBMCs. The libraries underwent paired-end sequencing with 151 bp reads on an Illumina HiSeq 3000. The paper's processing steps were these. CutAdapt was used to discard raw reads that did not contain the multiplex PCR primer sequences. PEAR was used to merge high-quality paired reads into contigs. MiXCR assigned TRB V, D and J gene segments to each contig by aligning to reference sequences. To remove sequencing errors, CDR3 sequences were clustered according to base quality and sequence similarity. Diversity was calculated as Shannon entropy divided by the natural log of the number of productive TCR sequences. Clonality was computed as one minus the ratio of Shannon entropy to the natural log of the number of unique clonotypes. The Youden index of ROC curves was used to select progression-free survival cut-offs for repertoire metrics, and analyses were performed in R 3.5.3. TCRdb ran its own pipeline on the public reads, namely fastp trimming at Q25 and MiXCR clone calling, and kept in-frame beta chains. Duplicate CDR3 protein sequences are folded into a single record with the most common DNA and genes. V and J calls and clone size were set by TCRdb, not the authors. Within this sample are tens of thousands of distinct CDR3 sequences, with approximately 39% of them counted one time only. The top ten constitute roughly three fifths of the sample.

This sample was included in a study of prognosis after radiotherapy for stage I lung cancer (dated by TCRdb to the early 2020s). Background on the whole study: Between April 2018 and early 2019, roughly 19 patients with stage I NSCLC were enrolled in Nanjing, China. SBRT was given in 3 to 5 fractions with a biologically effective dose of at least 100 Gy, using image-guided IMRT or VMAT. The cohort included approximately 13 men and more than 5 women, with a median age of approximately 74 years and a range of about 50 to 84 years. Tumor histology was squamous cell carcinoma in more than five patients and adenocarcinoma in some 12. All patients were regarded as medically inoperable, because of comorbidities in about a dozen patients and refusal of surgery in roughly 7 patients. The study took one blood sample before SBRT and one after SBRT from each of roughly 20 patients and sequenced all 40 or so samples. Peripheral blood TCR beta repertoires were profiled in stage I NSCLC patients before and after stereotactic body radiotherapy, and the repertoires were related to distant failure. SBRT was not combined with any concurrent therapy in any patient. Among the enrolled patients, about 15 had newly diagnosed primary stage I lung tumors, while five had oligometastatic NSCLC following surgical resection of the primary tumor. About 20% of the 19 patients developed distant metastases after SBRT, at a median of roughly seven months; the other 15 showed no significant progression. Study-wide conclusions, independent of this receptor: Post-SBRT Shannon entropy and its change from baseline were lower in patients who developed distant metastases; baseline Shannon entropy was not associated with metastases. A decrease in unique TCR clone counts was observed after SBRT (median 10,088 before versus fewer than 8,000 after; Wilcoxon paired P=0.011). No adjustment for multiple comparisons was applied to any of the reported P values. Differences in TRBV and TRBJ usage frequencies by metastasis status were reportedly observed in two V genes at baseline and in 8 to 10 V and two J genes after SBRT. Limitations of the study included a small cohort and short follow-up, and the study findings need independent validation. Whether the expanded TCR clones were tumor-specific was not determined.

CDR1 and CDR2, looked up from the germline V gene, are KGHDR and SFDVKD. From V the trimming removes 9 bases and from J it removes 5 bases, while the gene matches leave 6 bases of the junction unaccounted for. Measured from the cysteine to the phenylalanine, the CDR3 is 13 residues long. The kept DNA is CDR3 alone, 39 bases in frame from the first base. Specimen: PBMCs, collected before or after stereotactic body radiation therapy (not recorded which). Here the chain combines TRBV24-1 and TRBJ2-7; 10 bases in the junction line up with TRBD1. This receptor was identified in a donor over 45 with non-small cell lung cancer. The CDR3 corresponds to CATEDRGDDEQYF. The nucleotide sequence is TGTGCCACCGAGGACAGGGGGGATGACGAGCAGTACTTC.